The clone carrying this TCR beta chain was counted between two and nine times. These data belong to a study of identical twins. MiXCR, applied by TCRdb to the 5' RACE reads, yields one record per CDR3 protein. The sample yields about 730,000 distinct CDR3 sequences, 21% seen once. The V and J ends lost 2 bases and 5 bases respectively, with 9 bases between them. This CDR3 region has 13 residues. These same records also appear under a second study, on T cells expressing NK-cell markers. Per that study: The study sequenced eight donors, seven HCMV-seropositive and one seronegative.

The chain uses TRBV12-3 or TRBV12-4 and TRBJ2-5; the D is unclear. Sequences were obtained from PBMCs. The TCR originated in a woman under 30 in good health. CDR3 residues: CASSLTISETQYF. The CDR3 DNA sequence: TGTGCCAGCAGTTTAACGATATCCGAGACCCAGTACTTC.